This TCR beta chain is drawn from a study of shared clonotypes between healthy human individuals. Points on this clone: What it binds is not known.

Each cell subset's genomic DNA was divided evenly among several immunoSEQ plates. Per the original methods: Junction-only sequences produced by ImmunoSEQ had no quality scores, so filtering differed. Clones were read by immunoSEQ multiplex PCR, and TCRdb kept only the in-frame ones, dropping some. Clonal size and the V and J genes are those of that table, whereas D and trimming came from the DNA. Of around 180,000 clones in the sample, over 85% were seen once. Subsets obtained from CD4+ cells comprised CD45RA+ naive and CD45RA-negative memory cells. Germline CDR1 reads MRHNA; CDR2 reads SNTAGT. CDR3 length: 15 amino acids. Trimming at V came to 3 bases and at J to 3 bases, leaving 6 bases not matched to a gene. Notes on the study in general: The study found 4.5% to 6% of naive CD4 clonotypes shared across a few donors.

What was sequenced was naive CD4+ T cells sorted from blood. Subset of the sample: CD45RA+ positively selected. The rearrangement uses TRBV6-4 and TRBJ1-2, with 8 bases matching TRBD1. The TCR comes from a young woman in good health. The CDR3 DNA sequence: TGTGCCAGCAGTGAAAACTCAGGGGGCGACTATGGCTACACCTTC. This translates into CASSENSGGDYGYTF.